A single T cell receptor (beta chain) is shown here with its context. Antigen: not known. General observations from the study: Tumor-infiltrating Treg TCR alpha and beta sequences overlapped most with tumor naive CD4+ T cells, then blood naive. The larger cohort examined one V-J beta rearrangement, not whole repertoires.

Trimming took off 3 bases at V and 2 bases at J, with 11 bases between the two ends. The CDR3 length is 15 residues. The germline V gene encodes CDR1 MDHEN and CDR2 SYDVKM. Constant-region reverse primers amplified full-length variable regions, followed by semi-nested Nested Universal Primer A PCR. MiXCR, run by TCRdb on the 5' RACE reads, gives a single entry per CDR3 protein. The table shows tens of thousands of distinct CDR3 sequences, with around 24% occurring only once. Cells sorted as Tregs were CD4+, CD25+ and CD127-/low. What was sequenced was tumor-infiltrating Tregs sorted from the breast tumor. V is TRBV28 and J is TRBJ1-5; the D is unclear. This sequence originates from a female donor with breast cancer. CDR3 region: CASSFKTRGNQPQHF. The CDR3 DNA sequence: TGTGCCAGCAGTTTCAAGACAAGAGGCAATCAGCCCCAGCATTTT.